This T cell receptor beta chain was sequenced in a study of sequential checkpoint blockade in melanoma. The study, taken as a whole, reports: Patients with week-13 increases in T-cell fraction and clonality benefited about 30 times more often.

The method was immunoSEQ multiplex PCR; TCRdb's version includes in-frame clones alone and lacks a portion of them. Among a few thousand clones listed, roughly two fifths were seen once. A remark on this clone: Its antigen is not identified.

The CDR3 has 17 residues. The junction had 10 bases not matched to a gene; V was cut back by 3 bases and J by 2 bases. CDR1 and CDR2 (germline): SGHDN, FVKESK. Treatment here: randomized to nivolumab then ipilimumab (arm A) or the reverse (arm B). This sequence originates from a human donor with melanoma. Source: tumor tissue (inferred from file names), taken from a patient given nivolumab and ipilimumab in sequence. This chain uses TRBV14 with TRBJ2-4; 7 positions agree with TRBD2. DNA of the CDR3: TGTGCCAGCAGCCAGACTTGGGAGGGACGAACCAAAAACATTCAGTACTTC. Its protein is CASSQTWEGRTKNIQYF.